Presented here are 22 T cell receptor beta chains from one specimen sequenced in a study of shared clonotypes between healthy human individuals (TCRdb year 2020). The library was obtained by the immunoSEQ multiplex PCR assay. TCRdb retrieved this table from immuneACCESS and kept in-frame rearrangements only. Not all clones are present; in checked studies, unresolved V genes account for under half, and no reason is known for the remainder. Counted in this sample were hundreds of thousands of clones; about two thirds of them appeared once. The ten largest clones capture 1.8% of the sample. Sample: memory CD4+ T cells sorted from blood. The label giving this sample's cell subset or site can be read as: CD45RA-negative fraction. The receptors stem from a woman aged 30 to 39 in good health.

This chain joins TRBV18 and TRBJ1-1; D uncertain. CDR3 size: 12 residues. The germline V and J ends were trimmed by 2 bases and 7 bases, with 8 bases remaining between them. Looked up from germline, CDR1 is KGHSH and CDR2 is LQKENI. Here the CDR3 reads CASSPSWGEAFF. The CDR3 DNA reads as TGTGCCAGCTCACCATCCTGGGGTGAAGCTTTCTTT.

This rearrangement joins TRBV27 to TRBJ2-5, with TRBD2 matching 11 bases. The V and J ends lost 5 bases and 4 bases, in that order; junction bases with no gene match: 3. This CDR3 is built from 14 residues. In germline, CDR1 is MNHEY, CDR2 SMNVEV (reference sequence). In nucleotides, the CDR3 is TGTGCCAGCAGTGCTAGCGGGAGGCGAGAGACCCAGTACTTC. It specifies CASSASGRRETQYF.

The genes are TRBV21-1 and TRBJ2-7; whether TRBD1, the table's D call, matches the DNA was not checked. TRBV21-1 has pseudogene status. This CDR3 has 14 residues. The CDR3 loop is CASSPQDSSYEQYF. Here the CDR3 DNA reads TGTGCCAGCAGCCCTCAGGACAGCTCCTACGAGCAGTACTTC.

The rearrangement uses TRBV7-6 and TRBJ2-5; D might be TRBD2 (5 bases). Germline values: CDR1 SGHVS, CDR2 FNYEAQ. Trimming pared 1 base from V and 2 bases from J, leaving 11 bases between. The CDR3 is 15 amino acids. CDR3: CASSLGRARQETQYF. CDR3 coding DNA: TGTGCCAGCAGCTTAGGGCGGGCGCGGCAAGAGACCCAGTACTTC.

The chain carries TRBV4-1 and TRBJ2-1, with 7 bases fitting TRBD2. There are 13 residues in the CDR3. Germline-derived CDR1 and CDR2 are MGHRA and YSYEKL. The V and J ends lost 1 base and 10 bases, in that order; junction bases with no gene match: 4. CDR3 amino acids: CASSQVAGEEQFF. CDR3 DNA sequence: TGCGCCAGCAGCCAAGTGGCGGGAGAGGAGCAGTTCTTC.

CDR3 sequence: CASSTGTDQPQHF. The CDR3 bases are TGTGCCAGCAGCACCGGGACAGATCAGCCCCAGCATTTT. The chain is built from TRBV7-2 and TRBJ1-5; 7 positions agree with TRBD1. The length of the CDR3 is 13 residues. The germline V gene encodes CDR1 SGHTA and CDR2 FQGNSA. V gave up 5 bases and J gave up 5 bases; unmatched junction bases: 3.

The chain couples TRBV30 to TRBJ2-1, with TRBD2 identical over 9 bases. This CDR3 is built from 13 residues. V shed 3 bases and J 8 bases; nucleotides not matched to a gene: 5. From germline, CDR1 is GTSNPN and CDR2 SVGIG (reference sequence). In DNA form, the CDR3 reads TGTGCCTGGAGCTCCGGGACTAGCTATGAGCAGTTCTTC. Protein product: CAWSSGTSYEQFF. Drawing the rest from reference TRBV30 and TRBJ2-1, the complete variable domain is SQTIHQWPATLVQPVGSPLSLECTVEGTSNPNLYWYRQAAGRGLQLLFYSVGIGQISSEVPQNLSASRPQDRQFILSSKKLLLSDSGFYLCAWSSGTSYEQFFGPGTRLTVL.

The V and J genes are TRBV19 and TRBJ1-4, with D possibly being TRBD1 (6 bases). Trimming stripped 9 bases from V and 0 bases from J, with 17 bases between. This CDR3 region has 16 residues. Germline V gives CDR1 LNHDA, CDR2 SQIVND (reference sequence). The CDR3 is CASRSAGATTNEKLFF. In DNA form, the CDR3 reads TGTGCCAGCCGCAGTGCGGGGGCCACAACTAATGAAAAACTGTTTTTT.

V is TRBV27 and J is TRBJ1-2; D possibly corresponds to TRBD1 (5 bases). The CDR3 is 18 residues long. Germline CDR1 and CDR2: MNHEY and SMNVEV (reference sequence). V shed 3 bases and J shed 1 base, with 21 bases lying between them. The chain's CDR3 is CASSFARGLARLNYGYTF. The CDR3 region has the DNA TGTGCCAGCAGTTTCGCGAGGGGTCTAGCTAGACTTAACTATGGCTACACCTTC.

This clone was counted a few times. The V and J genes are TRBV7-6 and TRBJ2-7; 8 bases match TRBD1. Germline CDR1 and CDR2: SGHVS and FNYEAQ. The CDR3 is 14 amino acids. Germline trimming cut 6 bases from V and 5 bases from J; bases unmatched to any gene: 9. CDR3 coding DNA: TGTGCCAGCAGACCATCGGCAGGGGGCGACGAGCAGTACTTC. Amino acid sequence: CASRPSAGGDEQYF. The variable domain in full, with the rest retrieved from reference TRBV7-6 and TRBJ2-7, is GAGVSQSPRYKVTKRGQDVALRCDPISGHVSLYWYRQALGQGPEFLTYFNYEAQQDKSGLPNDRFSAERPEGSISTLTIQRTEQRDSAMYRCASRPSAGGDEQYFGPGTRLTVT.

The chain carries TRBV7-6 and TRBJ2-5; 10 positions match TRBD2. The V gene end was trimmed by 5 bases and the J gene end by 0 bases; junction bases not matched to a gene: 3. The CDR3 covers 15 residues. CDR1 is SGHVS and CDR2 is FNYEAQ in the germline V gene. The CDR3 DNA reads TGTGCCAGCAGCCGGACTAGCGGACACCAAGAGACCCAGTACTTC. Its protein is CASSRTSGHQETQYF.

The chain employs TRBV29-1 and TRBJ2-7; D unclear. Trimming stripped 4 bases from V and 0 bases from J, with 10 bases between. Germline values: CDR1 SQVTM, CDR2 ANQGSEA. The CDR3 has 13 amino acids. The CDR3 sequence: CSVATDRSYEQYF. The CDR3 DNA is TGCAGCGTTGCCACAGACCGCTCCTACGAGCAGTACTTC.

This clone was recorded a few times. The chain links TRBV19 to TRBJ1-5; 7 bases are shared with TRBD1. Per the germline V gene, CDR1 is LNHDA and CDR2 is SQIVND (reference sequence). Trimming took 8 bases from V and 2 from J; bases not matched to a gene: 9. The CDR3 covers 15 residues. The CDR3: CASYGGGSGNQPQHF. The CDR3 region has the DNA TGTGCCAGTTATGGAGGGGGCAGTGGCAATCAGCCCCAGCATTTT.

The J gene is TRBJ1-2, the V gene TRBV27; no definite D call. V lost 2 bases to trimming and J lost 6 bases, with 7 bases between them. CDR1 is MNHEY and CDR2 is SMNVEV in the germline V gene (reference sequence). This CDR3 has 12 residues. CDR3 sequence (DNA): TGTGCCAGCAGTTTAAACGGGAATGGCTACACCTTC. Protein sequence: CASSLNGNGYTF.

Ten or more counts support this clone. This chain uses TRBV29-1 with TRBJ2-7; TRBD2 is a possible D gene (5 bases). V gave up 7 bases and J gave up 3 bases, with 16 bases separating them. The CDR3 has 13 amino acids. Per the germline V gene, CDR1 is SQVTM and CDR2 is ANQGSEA. As DNA, the CDR3 is TGCAGCGCCACAGACTACCTGCTCTACGAGCAGTACTTC. Encoded protein: CSATDYLLYEQYF.

This chain joins TRBV2 and TRBJ2-4; 9 nucleotides match TRBD2. The CDR3 is 15 amino acids. Germline V gene data show CDR1 as SNHLY and CDR2 as FYNNEI. V gave up 5 bases and J gave up 4 bases; unmatched junction bases: 6. Written as DNA, the CDR3 is TGTGCCAGCAGTCCAGGGACTAGCTTTAAAAACATTCAGTACTTC. Its translation is CASSPGTSFKNIQYF.

This clone was seen only once. The rearrangement links TRBV11-2 to TRBJ1-1; 7 nucleotides line up with TRBD1. CDR1 and CDR2 (germline): SGHAT, FQNNGV. This CDR3 is 16 amino acids long. V shed 0 bases and J 3 bases; nucleotides not matched to a gene: 7. The CDR3: CASSLDLQQGYTEAFF. The CDR3 nucleotides are TGTGCCAGCAGCTTAGATCTTCAACAGGGGTACACTGAAGCTTTCTTT.

The chain combines TRBV5-1 with TRBJ1-2, with D unresolved. Looked up from germline, CDR1 is SGHRS and CDR2 is YFSETQ. With 2 bases removed from V and 4 bases from J, the gap between germline ends came to 9 bases. This CDR3 region has 13 residues. The CDR3 loop is CASSLGKSYGYTF. The DNA of the CDR3 is TGCGCCAGCAGCTTAGGTAAAAGCTATGGCTACACCTTC.

This clone was counted a single time. The chain carries TRBV28 and TRBJ1-1; TRBD1 matches at 7 bases. The CDR3 covers 15 residues. Germline V gene lookup returns CDR1 MDHEN and CDR2 SYDVKM. V lost 4 bases to trimming and J lost 4 bases; unmatched junction nucleotides: 9. The CDR3 coding sequence is TGTGCCAGCAGTTCAATAGACAGGGTGAGCACTGAAGCTTTCTTT. Its protein is CASSSIDRVSTEAFF.

This sequence joins TRBV7-7 and TRBJ2-2, with D tentatively TRBD1 (6 bases). The CDR3 has 13 amino acids. The ends were cut back, 6 bases at V and 6 bases at J, with 11 bases in the middle. Germline V gene data show CDR1 as SSHAT and CDR2 as FNYEAQ (reference sequence). The CDR3 spells CASRTEGAGELFF. In DNA form, the CDR3 reads TGTGCCAGCAGAACCGAGGGGGCCGGGGAGCTGTTTTTT.

The chain carries TRBV19 and TRBJ2-3; 9 bases match TRBD1. Trimming at V came to 5 bases and at J to 0 bases, leaving 9 bases not matched to a gene. The CDR3 has 17 amino acids. The germline CDR1 and CDR2 sequences are LNHDA and SQIVND (reference sequence). CDR3 amino acids: CASSPNRDRASTDTQYF. CDR3 bases: TGTGCCAGTAGTCCTAACCGGGACAGGGCTAGCACAGATACGCAGTATTTT.

This clone was seen a single time. The V call is TRBV6-1, the J call TRBJ2-1, with D perhaps TRBD2 (5 bases). CDR3 length: 14 residues. The V and J ends lost 7 bases and 9 bases respectively, with 19 bases between them. Germline V CDR1 and CDR2: MNHNS, SASEGT. The CDR3 loop reads CASMRGNGIVEQFF. As DNA, the CDR3 is TGTGCCAGCATGAGAGGGAACGGAATCGTTGAGCAGTTCTTC.